Listed below are T cell receptor beta chains from one sample, sequenced in a study of cytomegalovirus exposure and HLA in healthy donors. Profiling relied on immunoSEQ multiplex PCR, and the TCRdb table lists in-frame clones only, not all of them. The sample holds 90,000 to 100,000 clones, around 80% seen once. Sequenced: PBMCs. The receptors were gathered from a woman aged 55-70 years in good health and CMV-seronegative. CDR3s include the opening cysteine and the closing phenylalanine or tryptophan. A D gene is named only where the DNA matches it firmly. Clone size appears in some rows only: once, few, many, or a class for an expanded clone.

abundance | j_gene | v_gene | d_gene | CDR3nt | CDR3aa
- | TRBJ2-3 | TRBV13 | TRBD2 | TGTGCCAGCAGCCCCCTAGCGGGAGGGGGCACAGATACGCAGTATTTT | CASSPLAGGGTDTQYF
- | TRBJ2-3 | TRBV29-1 | - | TGCAGCGTGGGGGACTCCGCACATACGCAGTATTTT | CSVGDSAHTQYF
- | TRBJ2-6 | TRBV4-3 | - | TGCGCCAGCAGCCATGCGGGACTCCCACTAGAGGCCAACGTCCTGACTTTC | CASSHAGLPLEANVLTF
- | TRBJ1-1 | TRBV19 | - | TGTGCCAGTAGCCCCTACCGAGGTACTGAAGCTTTCTTT | CASSPYRGTEAFF
- | TRBJ1-2 | TRBV4-1 | - | TGCGCCAGCAGCCAAGTCGGGAGAGTCGACCGAGCCGAGTATGGCTACACCTTC | CASSQVGRVDRAEYGYTF
few | TRBJ1-6 | TRBV5-1 | TRBD1 | TGCGCCAGCAGCGGGACAGGTTATAATTCACCCCTCCACTTT | CASSGTGYNSPLHF
- | TRBJ1-1 | TRBV5-1 | - | TGCGCCAGCACCCTCGGACAAGTTAGGACGAACACTGAAGCTTTCTTT | CASTLGQVRTNTEAFF
- | TRBJ1-1 | TRBV7-2 | - | TGTGCCAGCAGCGCGACAGGATGGGGGAACACTGAAGCTTTCTTT | CASSATGWGNTEAFF
- | TRBJ1-3 | TRBV19 | - | TGTGCCAGTAGTTTACGGGTCCTCTCGAGCGGAAACACCATATATTTT | CASSLRVLSSGNTIYF
- | TRBJ1-4 | TRBV30 | - | TGTGCCTGGAGTGCCGGGGGAGGGGAAAAACTGTTTTTT | CAWSAGGGEKLFF
- | TRBJ2-6 | TRBV18 | - | TGTGCCAGCTCACCATGGTCCGGCTCTGGGGCCAACGTCCTGACTTTC | CASSPWSGSGANVLTF
- | TRBJ1-4 | TRBV5-1 | - | TGCGCCAGCAGCTTCGGGCAGGGTGCTAATGAAAAACTGTTTTTT | CASSFGQGANEKLFF
- | TRBJ2-3 | TRBV7-2 | TRBD1 | TGTGCCAGCAGCTCGAAGACAGGGATCGGTGTAGATACGCAGTATTTT | CASSSKTGIGVDTQYF
- | TRBJ1-5 | TRBV5-1 | - | TGCGCCAGCAGCCCGGACAGCCTCAATCAGCCCCAGCATTTT | CASSPDSLNQPQHF
- | TRBJ2-2 | TRBV6-1 | - | TGTGCCAGCAGTGTACAGGCCTCTGGCGGGGAGCTGTTTTTT | CASSVQASGGELFF
few | TRBJ1-1 | TRBV4-1 | TRBD1 | TGCGCCAGCAGCCAAGGGACAGGGGGCTGGGTCACTGAAGCTTTCTTT | CASSQGTGGWVTEAFF
- | TRBJ1-1 | TRBV7-9 | - | TGTGCCAGCAGCCTTACCTTGGGAGCTGAAGCTTTCTTT | CASSLTLGAEAFF
- | TRBJ2-5 | TRBV7-9 | TRBD1 | TGTGCCAGCAGCCCGACAGGGTCGGGAGAGACCCAGTACTTC | CASSPTGSGETQYF
few | TRBJ1-2 | TRBV28 | - | TGTGCCAGCAGTCCCTCGGAGGTCTATGGCTACACCTTC | CASSPSEVYGYTF
- | TRBJ1-2 | TRBV30 | - | TGTGCCTGGAGTGTACCAGGAAACTATGGCTACACCTTC | CAWSVPGNYGYTF
- | TRBJ1-1 | TRBV19 | - | TGTGCCAGTAGTGCTCCAACGGGGGGGACTGAAGCTTTCTTT | CASSAPTGGTEAFF
- | TRBJ1-5 | TRBV28 | TRBD1 | TGTGCCAGCAGTTTATCGTTCGGGACAGATAGCAATCAGCCCCAGCATTTT | CASSLSFGTDSNQPQHF
- | TRBJ2-4 | TRBV2 | TRBD1 | TGTGCCAGCAGTGAAGATGGCACAGGGGTAGTCGAAGAGTACTTC | CASSEDGTGVVEEYF
- | TRBJ2-5 | TRBV5-1 | - | TGCGCCAGCAGCTTGGATCCTAGCGTACAAGAGACCCAGTACTTC | CASSLDPSVQETQYF
- | TRBJ2-5 | TRBV13 | TRBD1 | TGTGCCAGCAGTACAGGGGGTGAGACCCAGTACTTC | CASSTGGETQYF
- | TRBJ1-2 | TRBV10-1 | - | TGCGCCAGCAGTGAAGGCAGGAACTATGGCTACACCTTC | CASSEGRNYGYTF
- | TRBJ2-5 | TRBV5-1 | - | TGCGCCAGCAGCTTGAGACTTAACCAAGAGACCCAGTACTTC | CASSLRLNQETQYF
- | TRBJ1-1 | TRBV7-2 | - | TGTGCCAGCAGCTTACGGGGCAGGGGTGAAGCTTTCTTT | CASSLRGRGEAFF
- | TRBJ2-2 | TRBV5-4 | TRBD2 | TGTGCCAGCAGCAGGGGGGGACTAGCGGGACAGACCGGGGAGCTGTTTTTT | CASSRGGLAGQTGELFF
- | TRBJ2-1 | TRBV9 | - | TGTGCCAGCACCCCGCATCAGAACTCCTACAATGAGCAGTTCTTC | CASTPHQNSYNEQFF
- | TRBJ2-1 | TRBV15 | TRBD2 | TGTGCCACCAGCAGAACCCCCGGGACTAGCGCCAATGAGCAGTTCTTC | CATSRTPGTSANEQFF
once | TRBJ2-1 | TRBV6-6 | - | TGTGCCAGCAGCACTGGGACTTACTACAATGAGCAGTTCTTC | CASSTGTYYNEQFF
- | TRBJ1-5 | TRBV7-2 | - | TGTGCCAGCAGCTTAAACAGCTATAGCAATCAGCCCCAGCATTTT | CASSLNSYSNQPQHF